This T cell receptor (beta chain) was retrieved from a study of identical twins. The CDR3 spans 16 residues. Germline V CDR1 and CDR2: ENHRY, SYGVKD. Worth noting for this clonotype: What it recognizes is unknown. A read error may account for a junction end that differs from germline.

After template switching added a universal primer site, the resulting cDNA carried unique molecular identifiers. In TCRdb, the 5' RACE reads were re-called with MiXCR into one record per CDR3 protein. The sample has 1,800,000 or so distinct CDR3 sequences, less than 40% seen once. Study-level findings and limits: Models underestimated how often monozygotic twins shared out-of-frame TCR alpha.

The sample was cord blood. The chain couples TRBV10-3 to TRBJ2-1; 8 bases align to TRBD2. Near its end, the DNA agrees better with TRBJ2-7, so the J call may be wrong. The receptor was derived from a newborn girl in good health. CDR3 nucleotide sequence: TGTGCCGTCAGTGAGCCGAGCGGGAGTACCTACAATGAGCAGTACTTC. Amino acids: CAVSEPSGSTYNEQYF.